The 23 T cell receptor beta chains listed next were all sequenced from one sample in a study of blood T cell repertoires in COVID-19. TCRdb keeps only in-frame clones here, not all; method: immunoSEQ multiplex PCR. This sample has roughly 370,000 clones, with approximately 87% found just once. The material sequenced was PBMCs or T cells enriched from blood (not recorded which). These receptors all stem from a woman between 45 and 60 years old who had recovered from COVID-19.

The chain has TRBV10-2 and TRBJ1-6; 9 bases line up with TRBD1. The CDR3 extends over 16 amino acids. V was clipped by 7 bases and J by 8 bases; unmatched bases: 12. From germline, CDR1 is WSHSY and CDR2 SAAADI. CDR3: CASTLGQGTLDSPLHF. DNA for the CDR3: TGCGCCAGCACCCTGGGACAGGGTACCCTGGATTCACCCCTCCACTTT.

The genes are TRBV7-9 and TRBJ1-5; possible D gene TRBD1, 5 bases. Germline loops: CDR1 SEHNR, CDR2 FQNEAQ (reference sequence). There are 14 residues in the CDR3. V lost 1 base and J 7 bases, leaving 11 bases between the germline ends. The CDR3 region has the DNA TGTGCCAGCAGCTTAGAAGGGGCCGGGCAGCCCCAGCATTTT. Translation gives CASSLEGAGQPQHF.

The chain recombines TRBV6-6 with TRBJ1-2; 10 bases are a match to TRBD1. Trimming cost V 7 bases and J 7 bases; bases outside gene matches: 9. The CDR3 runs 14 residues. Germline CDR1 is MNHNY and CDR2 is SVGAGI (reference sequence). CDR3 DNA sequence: TGTGCCAGCACCGATCTGGGACAGGGGCTTGGCTACACCTTC. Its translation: CASTDLGQGLGYTF.

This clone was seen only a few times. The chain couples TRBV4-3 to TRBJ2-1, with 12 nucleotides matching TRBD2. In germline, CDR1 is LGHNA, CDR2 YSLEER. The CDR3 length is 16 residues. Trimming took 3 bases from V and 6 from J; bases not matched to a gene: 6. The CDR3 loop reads CASSQTGLAGLNEQFF. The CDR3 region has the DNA TGCGCCAGCAGCCAGACGGGACTAGCGGGCCTCAATGAGCAGTTCTTC.

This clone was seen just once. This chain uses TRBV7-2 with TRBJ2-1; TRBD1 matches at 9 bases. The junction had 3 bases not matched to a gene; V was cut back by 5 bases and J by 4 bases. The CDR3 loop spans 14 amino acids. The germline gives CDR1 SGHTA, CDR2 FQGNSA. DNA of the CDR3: TGTGCCAGCAGCCCGGGACAGGGATACAATGAGCAGTTCTTC. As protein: CASSPGQGYNEQFF.

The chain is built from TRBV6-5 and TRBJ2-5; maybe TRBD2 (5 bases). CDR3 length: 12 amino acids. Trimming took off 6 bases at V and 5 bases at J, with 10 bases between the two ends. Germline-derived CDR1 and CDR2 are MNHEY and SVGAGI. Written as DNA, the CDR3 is TGTGCCAGCAGCGTCACGGGGGAGACCCAGTACTTC. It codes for CASSVTGETQYF.

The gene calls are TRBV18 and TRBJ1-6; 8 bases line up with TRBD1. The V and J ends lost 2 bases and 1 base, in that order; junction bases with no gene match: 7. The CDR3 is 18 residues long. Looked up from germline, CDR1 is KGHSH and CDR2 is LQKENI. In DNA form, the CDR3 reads TGTGCCAGCTCACCAGCGGGACAGGTTGAATCCTATAATTCACCCCTCCACTTT. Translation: CASSPAGQVESYNSPLHF.

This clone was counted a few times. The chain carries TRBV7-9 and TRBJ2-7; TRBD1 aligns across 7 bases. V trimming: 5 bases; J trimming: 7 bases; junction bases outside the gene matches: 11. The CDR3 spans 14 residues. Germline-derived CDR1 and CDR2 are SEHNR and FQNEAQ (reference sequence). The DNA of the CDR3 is TGTGCCAGCAGCCCGAGAGGGGGCGAACGAGAGCAGTACTTC. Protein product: CASSPRGGEREQYF.

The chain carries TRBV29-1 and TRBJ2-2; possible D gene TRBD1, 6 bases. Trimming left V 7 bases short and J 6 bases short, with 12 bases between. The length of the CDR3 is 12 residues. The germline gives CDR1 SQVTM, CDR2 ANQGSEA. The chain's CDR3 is CSGTVSAGELFF. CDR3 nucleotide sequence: TGCAGCGGGACAGTAAGCGCCGGGGAGCTGTTTTTT.

CDR3: CASSFEDRANSPLHF. CDR3 nucleotide sequence: TGTGCCAGCAGCTTCGAGGACAGGGCCAATTCACCCCTCCACTTT. V usage is TRBV5-5 and J usage is TRBJ1-6; the match to TRBD1 covers 8 bases. This CDR3 is built from 15 residues. The germline gives CDR1 SGHKS, CDR2 YYEKEE (reference sequence). V was clipped by 2 bases and J by 7 bases; unmatched bases: 5.

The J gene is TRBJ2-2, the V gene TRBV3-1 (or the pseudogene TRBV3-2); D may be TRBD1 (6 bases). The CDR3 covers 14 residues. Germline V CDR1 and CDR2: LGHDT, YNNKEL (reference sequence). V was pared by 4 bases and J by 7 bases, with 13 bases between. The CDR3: CASSRQVGNGELFF. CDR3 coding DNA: TGTGCCAGCAGCCGACAGGTCGGGAACGGGGAGCTGTTTTTT.

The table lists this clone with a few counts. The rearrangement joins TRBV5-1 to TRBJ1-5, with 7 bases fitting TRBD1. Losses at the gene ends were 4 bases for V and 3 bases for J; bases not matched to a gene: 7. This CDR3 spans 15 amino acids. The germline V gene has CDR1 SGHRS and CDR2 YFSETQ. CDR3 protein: CASSPTTGTNQPQHF. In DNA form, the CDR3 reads TGCGCCAGCAGCCCCACGACAGGGACCAATCAGCCCCAGCATTTT.

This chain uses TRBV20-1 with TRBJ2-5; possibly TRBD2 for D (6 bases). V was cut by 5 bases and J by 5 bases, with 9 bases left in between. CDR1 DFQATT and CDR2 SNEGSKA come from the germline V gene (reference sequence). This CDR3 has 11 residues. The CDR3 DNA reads TGCAGTGCTCGGGAGAAGGAGACCCAGTACTTC. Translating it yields CSAREKETQYF.

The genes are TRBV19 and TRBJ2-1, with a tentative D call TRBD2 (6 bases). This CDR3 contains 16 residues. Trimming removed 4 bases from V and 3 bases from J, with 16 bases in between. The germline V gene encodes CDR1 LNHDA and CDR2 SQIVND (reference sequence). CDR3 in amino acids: CASSTRGGERYNEQFF. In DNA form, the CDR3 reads TGTGCCAGTAGTACTCGAGGAGGGGAACGCTACAATGAGCAGTTCTTC.

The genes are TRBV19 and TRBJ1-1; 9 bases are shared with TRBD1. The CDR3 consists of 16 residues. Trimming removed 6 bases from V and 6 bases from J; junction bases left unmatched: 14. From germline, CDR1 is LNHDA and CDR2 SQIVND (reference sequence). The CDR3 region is CASRSGDRVVSSEAFF. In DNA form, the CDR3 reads TGTGCCAGTAGATCGGGGGACAGGGTCGTTTCGTCTGAAGCTTTCTTT.

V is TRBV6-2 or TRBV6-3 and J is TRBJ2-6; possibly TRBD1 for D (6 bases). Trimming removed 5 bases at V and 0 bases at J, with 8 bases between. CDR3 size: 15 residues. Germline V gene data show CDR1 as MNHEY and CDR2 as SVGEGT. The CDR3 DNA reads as TGTGCCAGCAGTCACAGGGTCTCTGGGGCCAACGTCCTGACTTTC. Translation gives CASSHRVSGANVLTF.

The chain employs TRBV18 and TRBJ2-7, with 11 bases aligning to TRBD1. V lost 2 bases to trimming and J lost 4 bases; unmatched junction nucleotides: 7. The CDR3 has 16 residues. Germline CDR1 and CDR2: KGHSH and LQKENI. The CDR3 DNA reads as TGTGCCAGCTCACCAGATAGGACAGGGGGCATGTACGAGCAGTACTTC. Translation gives CASSPDRTGGMYEQYF.

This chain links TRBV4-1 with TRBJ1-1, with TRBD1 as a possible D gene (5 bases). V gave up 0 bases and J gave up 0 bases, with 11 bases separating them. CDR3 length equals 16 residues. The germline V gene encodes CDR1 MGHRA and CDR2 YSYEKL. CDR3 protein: CASSQEGPLMNTEAFF. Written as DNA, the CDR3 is TGCGCCAGCAGCCAAGAGGGGCCCCTTATGAACACTGAAGCTTTCTTT.

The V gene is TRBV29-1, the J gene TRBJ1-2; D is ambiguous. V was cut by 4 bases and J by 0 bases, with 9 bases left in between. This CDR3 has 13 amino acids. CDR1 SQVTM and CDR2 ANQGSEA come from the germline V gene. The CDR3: CSVAPGSNYGYTF. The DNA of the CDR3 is TGCAGCGTTGCTCCAGGTTCTAACTATGGCTACACCTTC. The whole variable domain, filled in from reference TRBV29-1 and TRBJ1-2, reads SAVISQKPSRDICQRGTSLTIQCQVDSQVTMMFWYRQQPGQSLTLIATANQGSEATYESGFVIDKFPISRPNLTFSTLTVSNMSPEDSSIYLCSVAPGSNYGYTFGSGTRLTVV.

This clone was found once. CDR3: CASSEGAWGELFF. CDR3 coding DNA: TGTGCCAGCAGCGAGGGGGCTTGGGGGGAGCTGTTTTTT. The V and J genes are TRBV11-2 and TRBJ2-2, with 7 nucleotides matching TRBD1. With 5 bases clipped from V and 8 bases from J, the junction kept 5 bases outside the gene matches. This CDR3 has 13 amino acids. From germline, CDR1 is SGHAT and CDR2 FQNNGV. The whole variable domain, filled in from reference TRBV11-2 and TRBJ2-2, reads EAGVAQSPRYKIIEKRQSVAFWCNPISGHATLYWYQQILGQGPKLLIQFQNNGVVDDSQLPKDRFSAERLKGVDSTLKIQPAKLEDSAVYLCASSEGAWGELFFGEGSRLTVL.

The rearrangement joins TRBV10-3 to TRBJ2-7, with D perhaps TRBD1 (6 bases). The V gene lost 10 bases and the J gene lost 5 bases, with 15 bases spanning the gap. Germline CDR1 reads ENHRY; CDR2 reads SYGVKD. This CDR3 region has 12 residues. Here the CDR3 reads CATGQLTDEQYF. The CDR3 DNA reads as TGTGCCACTGGACAGCTGACCGACGAGCAGTACTTC.

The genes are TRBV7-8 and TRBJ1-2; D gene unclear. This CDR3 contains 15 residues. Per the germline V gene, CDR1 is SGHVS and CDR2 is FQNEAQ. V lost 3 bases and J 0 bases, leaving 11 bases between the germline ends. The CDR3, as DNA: TGTGCCAGCAGCTTGGAGAGGACTTCTAACTATGGCTACACCTTC. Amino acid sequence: CASSLERTSNYGYTF.

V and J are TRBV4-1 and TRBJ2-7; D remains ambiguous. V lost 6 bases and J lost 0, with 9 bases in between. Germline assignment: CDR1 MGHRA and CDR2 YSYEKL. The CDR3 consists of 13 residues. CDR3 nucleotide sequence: TGCGCCAGCAGGCCCGCGAGCTCCTACGAGCAGTACTTC. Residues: CASRPASSYEQYF.